Presented here are 27 T cell receptor beta chains from one specimen sequenced in a study of shared clonotypes between healthy human individuals. As defined, naive CD8 cells were CD45RO-negative and positively selected for CCR7, with terminally differentiated effector memory CD45RA+ cells excluded. Sequenced by immunoSEQ multiplex PCR; TCRdb stores in-frame clones only, minus some. The table lists some 2 million clones, less than 95% of them singletons. Sequences were obtained from naive CD8+ T cells sorted from blood. The receptors derive from a young man in good health.

The count of this clone is one. Distinct nucleotide sequences in the sample also encode this CDR3. The rearrangement joins TRBV28 to TRBJ2-7, with 8 positions matching TRBD1. The germline V gene has CDR1 MDHEN and CDR2 SYDVKM. The ends lost 3 bases at V and 7 bases at J; junction bases unmatched: 2. The CDR3 extends over 12 amino acids. CDR3 in DNA: TGTGCCAGCAGTTTCAGGGGGCATGAGCAGTACTTC. The encoded protein is CASSFRGHEQYF.

A word on this clone: The identical CDR3 is also encoded by other nucleotide sequences in the sample. The CDR3 nucleotides are TGTGCCAGCAGCCCGAGACAGGGGTCGAACACCGGGGAGCTGTTTTTT. Protein: CASSPRQGSNTGELFF. The genes are TRBV7-9 and TRBJ2-2; 8 positions agree with TRBD1. The CDR3 sequence is 16 residues long. Germline loops: CDR1 SEHNR, CDR2 FQNEAQ (reference sequence). V was clipped by 5 bases and J by 0 bases; unmatched bases: 5.

V usage is TRBV5-1 and J usage is TRBJ2-1, with TRBD2 matching over 7 bases. Germline CDR1 reads SGHRS; CDR2 reads YFSETQ. V was pared by 0 bases and J by 0 bases, with 6 bases of the junction left unmatched. The CDR3 contains 17 residues. The CDR3 reads CASSLAASGSSYNEQFF. In DNA, the CDR3 is TGCGCCAGCAGCTTGGCGGCTAGCGGAAGCTCCTACAATGAGCAGTTCTTC. Supplemented by reference TRBV5-1 and TRBJ2-1, the full variable domain reads KAGVTQTPRYLIKTRGQQVTLSCSPISGHRSVSWYQQTPGQGLQFLFEYFSETQRNKGNFPGRFSGRQFSNSRSEMNVSTLELGDSALYLCASSLAASGSSYNEQFFGPGTRLTVL.

The chain's CDR3 is CASSPGTGGDTQYF. Written as DNA, the CDR3 is TGTGCCAGCAGCCCAGGGACAGGAGGAGATACGCAGTATTTT. The chain links TRBV13 to TRBJ2-3; 8 nucleotides match TRBD1. Germline lookup yields CDR1 PRHDT and CDR2 FYEKMQ (reference sequence). CDR3 length equals 14 residues. The V and J ends lost 5 bases and 5 bases, in that order; junction bases with no gene match: 6.

The J gene is TRBJ2-7, the V gene TRBV27, with TRBD1 matching 10 bases. V shed 3 bases, J shed 2 bases, and the junction held 7 bases outside the gene matches. The CDR3 has 16 amino acids. Germline CDR1 reads MNHEY; CDR2 reads SMNVEV (reference sequence). The CDR3 reads CASSFLTGQGPYEQYF. The DNA for the CDR3 is TGTGCCAGCAGTTTCCTGACGGGACAGGGGCCCTACGAGCAGTACTTC.

Only one count was recorded for this clone. This chain links TRBV5-1 with TRBJ2-1, with D possibly being TRBD1 (7 bases). CDR3 size: 16 residues. Trimming took off 0 bases at V and 4 bases at J, with 14 bases between the two ends. Germline V CDR1 and CDR2: SGHRS, YFSETQ. CDR3 DNA: TGCGCCAGCAGCTTGGCCGGAGGGACAGTATACAATGAGCAGTTCTTC. Translation: CASSLAGGTVYNEQFF.

Of note for this clone: Other nucleotide sequences in the sample specify the same CDR3. J is TRBJ1-2 and V is TRBV27; 8 positions agree with TRBD1. The CDR3 covers 16 residues. Trimming at V came to 5 bases and at J to 1 base, leaving 9 bases not matched to a gene. CDR1 and CDR2 (germline): MNHEY, SMNVEV (reference sequence). The CDR3 DNA reads TGTGCCAGCAGTCCCTCGACAGGGGCCCTTAACTATGGCTACACCTTC. Protein: CASSPSTGALNYGYTF.

The chain joins TRBV10-1 to TRBJ2-3; D gene uncertain. CDR3 length equals 13 residues. V was shortened by 1 base and J by 5 bases, with 7 bases between the two germline ends. Germline CDR1 is WNHNN and CDR2 is SYGVQD (reference sequence). The CDR3 reads CASSEWAGDTQYF. The DNA for the CDR3 is TGCGCCAGCAGTGAGTGGGCAGGAGATACGCAGTATTTT.

The V gene is TRBV11-2, the J gene TRBJ2-1; D gene unclear. CDR1 is SGHAT, CDR2 FQNNGV, per germline. Trimming left V 1 base short and J 8 bases short, with 6 bases between. The CDR3 is made up of 12 amino acids. The CDR3 bases are TGTGCCAGCAGCTTAGGTTCATATGAGCAGTTCTTC. This translates into CASSLGSYEQFF.

The chain carries TRBV7-2 and TRBJ2-5; D gene uncertain. The CDR3 consists of 14 residues. Trimming removed 3 bases at V and 0 bases at J, with 8 bases between. Germline V gives CDR1 SGHTA, CDR2 FQGNSA. CDR3 bases: TGTGCCAGCAGCTTCGGGCGCCACCAAGAGACCCAGTACTTC. Amino acids: CASSFGRHQETQYF.

Concerning this clone: The identical CDR3 is also encoded by other nucleotide sequences in the sample. This chain uses TRBV27 with TRBJ1-6; 7 bases are a match to TRBD1. Germline CDR1 and CDR2: MNHEY and SMNVEV (reference sequence). The CDR3 has 14 amino acids. After removal of 3 bases from V and 9 bases from J, the junction contained 5 bases not matched to a gene. The CDR3, as DNA: TGTGCCAGCAGTTTTACAGGGGCGCGTTCACCCCTCCACTTT. It yields the protein CASSFTGARSPLHF.

This clone appeared once. The rearrangement uses TRBV19 and TRBJ1-5; D is perhaps TRBD1 (5 bases). This CDR3 contains 15 residues. Germline lookup yields CDR1 LNHDA and CDR2 SQIVND (reference sequence). V shed 6 bases and J shed 1 base, with 13 bases lying between them. The DNA for the CDR3 is TGTGCCAGTAGCCCTGATTGGGACAGCAATCAGCCCCAGCATTTT. This sequence encodes CASSPDWDSNQPQHF.

The J gene is TRBJ1-1, the V gene TRBV29-1, with D possibly being TRBD1 (5 bases). Deletions cut 5 bases from V and 4 bases from J, with 32 bases between. This CDR3 spans 19 amino acids. Germline assignment: CDR1 SQVTM and CDR2 ANQGSEA. CDR3 nucleotide sequence: TGCAGCGTTCTCGGAGTTTCGATCGGCAGGGCCGGTTGGGGCACTGAAGCTTTCTTT. This translates into CSVLGVSIGRAGWGTEAFF.

With regard to this clone: Other DNA sequences in the same sample also yield this CDR3. The J gene is TRBJ2-1, the V gene TRBV7-9; 9 bases map to TRBD1. CDR1 is SEHNR and CDR2 is FQNEAQ in the germline V gene (reference sequence). CDR3 length equals 15 residues. The trim removed 3 bases at V and 4 bases at J, leaving 4 bases unmatched. CDR3 amino acids: CASSLRQGVYNEQFF. The CDR3 DNA reads as TGTGCCAGCAGCTTGAGACAGGGGGTTTACAATGAGCAGTTCTTC.

The J gene is TRBJ1-4, the V gene TRBV6-4; D gene unclear. The V gene lost 2 bases and the J gene lost 0 bases, with 7 bases spanning the gap. The CDR3 length is 15 residues. Germline CDR1 and CDR2: MRHNA and SNTAGT. This CDR3 is CASSDREATNEKLFF. CDR3 in DNA: TGTGCCAGCAGTGACAGGGAGGCAACTAATGAAAAACTGTTTTTT.

The rearrangement links TRBV29-1 to TRBJ2-7; D might be TRBD2 (5 bases). The V gene lost 5 bases and the J gene lost 5 bases, with 13 bases spanning the gap. Germline loops: CDR1 SQVTM, CDR2 ANQGSEA. This CDR3 region has 12 residues. The CDR3 bases are TGCAGCGTTAGCGACCGAGGGAACGAGCAGTACTTC. This gives the protein CSVSDRGNEQYF.

The chain's CDR3 is CASSLGQGAYNGYTF. The CDR3 nucleotides are TGTGCCAGCAGCTTGGGGCAGGGGGCCTACAATGGCTACACCTTC. The rearrangement links TRBV5-6 to TRBJ1-2, with 8 bases matching TRBD1. This CDR3 has 15 residues. The germline V gene has CDR1 SGHDT and CDR2 YYEEEE. J gave up 6 bases and V 0 bases, and 7 bases lay outside the gene matches. Based on the CDR3 plus reference TRBV5-6 and TRBJ1-2, the full variable domain is DAGVTQSPTHLIKTRGQQVTLRCSPKSGHDTVSWYQQALGQGPQFIFQYYEEEERQRGNFPDRFSGHQFPNYSSELNVNALLLGDSALYLCASSLGQGAYNGYTFGSGTRLTVV.

The chain recombines TRBV4-1 with TRBJ2-7; 10 positions agree with TRBD1. The CDR3 extends over 14 amino acids. V lost 4 bases and J lost 6; bases outside the gene matches: 6. Germline lookup yields CDR1 MGHRA and CDR2 YSYEKL. CDR3 bases: TGCGCCAGCAGCCTACGACAGGGGGCTGGCGAGCAGTACTTC. Amino acids: CASSLRQGAGEQYF.

The chain employs TRBV7-9 and TRBJ2-3, with D unresolved. CDR1 and CDR2 from the germline V gene are SEHNR and FQNEAQ (reference sequence). This CDR3 is built from 13 residues. Trimming stripped 11 bases from V and 0 bases from J, with 12 bases between. This chain's CDR3 is CAGLDSSTDTQYF. Here the CDR3 DNA reads TGTGCCGGCCTGGATTCTAGCACAGATACGCAGTATTTT.

The V and J genes are TRBV18 and TRBJ1-2; 10 nucleotides align to TRBD1. CDR3 length: 15 amino acids. Germline CDR1 KGHSH, CDR2 LQKENI. Trimming at V came to 6 bases and at J to 3 bases, leaving 7 bases not matched to a gene. CDR3 sequence: CASSLSTGGDYGYTF. The CDR3 DNA is TGTGCCAGCTCGCTTTCGACAGGGGGCGACTATGGCTACACCTTC. Full variable domain (rest looked up from reference TRBV18 and TRBJ1-2): NAGVMQNPRHLVRRRGQEARLRCSPMKGHSHVYWYRQLPEEGLKFMVYLQKENIIDESGMPKERFSAEFPKEGPSILRIQQVVRGDSAAYFCASSLSTGGDYGYTFGSGTRLTVV.

J is TRBJ2-7 and V is TRBV7-2; TRBD1 aligns across 7 bases. The trim removed 5 bases at V and 3 bases at J, leaving 4 bases unmatched. This CDR3 has 13 residues. Germline CDR1 is SGHTA and CDR2 is FQGNSA. This CDR3 is CASSVGQYYEQYF. The CDR3 DNA follows: TGTGCCAGCAGCGTGGGACAGTACTACGAGCAGTACTTC.

A note on this clone: Distinct nucleotide sequences in the sample also encode this CDR3. This chain joins TRBV5-6 and TRBJ2-7; D unclear. Between the trimmed V and J ends, which lost 2 bases and 1 base, there was a span of 1 base. The CDR3 is 11 residues long. Looked up from germline, CDR1 is SGHDT and CDR2 is YYEEEE. CDR3 in DNA: TGTGCCAGCAGCTTTTCCTACGAGCAGTACTTC. Protein product: CASSFSYEQYF. Together with reference TRBV5-6 and TRBJ2-7, the CDR3 gives the full variable domain: DAGVTQSPTHLIKTRGQQVTLRCSPKSGHDTVSWYQQALGQGPQFIFQYYEEEERQRGNFPDRFSGHQFPNYSSELNVNALLLGDSALYLCASSFSYEQYFGPGTRLTVT.

The J gene is TRBJ2-3, the V gene TRBV5-8; the match to TRBD2 covers 10 bases. The germline CDR1 and CDR2 sequences are SGHTS and YDEGEE. The trim removed 0 bases at V and 4 bases at J, leaving 5 bases unmatched. CDR3 length: 16 residues. The CDR3 DNA is TGTGCCAGCAGCTTGGCGTCTAGCGGGGGTCCAGATACGCAGTATTTT. Translating it yields CASSLASSGGPDTQYF.

The chain carries TRBV2 and TRBJ2-1; 10 positions match TRBD2. V lost 8 bases and J lost 4; bases outside the gene matches: 2. The CDR3 spans 13 residues. Germline V lookup: CDR1 SNHLY, CDR2 FYNNEI. In nucleotides, the CDR3 is TGTGCCAGCCTAGCGGGAGTGTACAATGAGCAGTTCTTC. Translating gives CASLAGVYNEQFF.

The rearrangement uses TRBV4-1 and TRBJ2-3; the D gene is possibly TRBD2 (6 bases). V lost 0 bases, J lost 2 bases, and 15 bases lay in between. The CDR3 consists of 17 residues. Germline V gene lookup returns CDR1 MGHRA and CDR2 YSYEKL. CDR3 residues: CASSQDFAGTVTDTQYF. The DNA for the CDR3 is TGCGCCAGCAGCCAAGATTTTGCGGGGACCGTCACAGATACGCAGTATTTT.

The V and J genes are TRBV25-1 and TRBJ2-5; D possibly matches TRBD1 or TRBD2 (5 bases each). The germline CDR1 and CDR2 sequences are MGHDK and SYGVNS. CDR3 length: 13 residues. V lost 3 bases, J lost 5 bases, and 10 bases lay in between. This CDR3 reads CASSDLGRETQYF. DNA of the CDR3: TGTGCCAGCAGTGATCTGGGACGGGAGACCCAGTACTTC.

The chain combines TRBV27 with TRBJ1-1; D gene uncertain. The CDR3 spans 14 residues. V was clipped by 5 bases and J by 1 base, with 11 bases between them. The germline CDR1 and CDR2 sequences are MNHEY and SMNVEV (reference sequence). DNA of the CDR3: TGTGCCAGCAGTCCTCTGCCAGGGAACACTGAAGCTTTCTTT. Translation gives CASSPLPGNTEAFF.